Detailed here is one T cell receptor beta chain. Its target is unknown. Clones were read by immunoSEQ multiplex PCR, and TCRdb kept only the in-frame ones, dropping some. This table holds about 33,000 clones, 79% found once. The tumor samples were collected prior to definitive surgery or chemotherapy. The sample originates from a study of high-grade serous ovarian cancer treatment subgroups. Overall study results and limits: CDR1 and CDR2 were left unanalyzed; analyses focused on CDR3. Same-patient tumor repertoires overlapped at roughly 0.095 to 0.8; different patients barely overlapped.

This clonotype was sampled from a human donor with high-grade serous ovarian cancer. Sequencing was performed on tumor tissue.

CDR3 sequence: CASSIRTSNTGELFF. CDR3 coding DNA: TGTGCCAGTAGTATCCGGACTAGTAACACCGGGGAGCTGTTTTTT. This chain links TRBV19 with TRBJ2-2, with 7 bases fitting TRBD2. Germline values: CDR1 LNHDA, CDR2 SQIVND (reference sequence). Unmatched junction bases numbered 3, after V lost 3 bases and J lost 2 bases. The CDR3 length is 15 residues.